The 21 T cell receptor beta chains below all came from one sample that was sequenced in a study of control samples from healthy donors and cancer patients. Profiled with immunoSEQ multiplex PCR; TCRdb holds only in-frame clones, not every one. The profile shows 65,000 to 85,000 clones, more than 75% of them singletons. The specimen was PBMCs. The receptors derive from a woman aged 45 to 65 with head and neck cancer.

In its sample, this clone was seen once. V usage is TRBV6-5 and J usage is TRBJ2-3, with TRBD2 matching 10 bases. V gave up 10 bases and J gave up 0 bases; unmatched junction bases: 4. CDR1 is MNHEY and CDR2 is SVGAGI in the germline V gene. The CDR3 is 14 residues long. Written as DNA, the CDR3 is TGTGCCACCGGACTAGCGGCTAGCACAGATACGCAGTATTTT. Its translation is CATGLAASTDTQYF.

V usage is TRBV4-2 and J usage is TRBJ1-5; the D is unclear. Germline V gives CDR1 LGHNA, CDR2 YNFKEQ. The CDR3 has 18 residues. V lost 2 bases and J 5 bases, leaving 22 bases between the germline ends. CDR3 in DNA: TGTGCCAGCAGCCAACAAATAAGATATTGGGGTCAAGATCAGCCCCAGCATTTT. Its translation is CASSQQIRYWGQDQPQHF.

The V call is TRBV6-5, the J call TRBJ2-1; 8 positions match TRBD2. The V segment lost 7 bases and the J segment 4 bases; nucleotides outside the gene matches: 6. The CDR3 runs to 14 residues. Germline CDR1 reads MNHEY; CDR2 reads SVGAGI. The CDR3 DNA sequence: TGTGCCAGCACTTCCAGACTAGCGTACAATGAGCAGTTCTTC. It encodes CASTSRLAYNEQFF.

The chain carries TRBV6-5 and TRBJ2-7, with D unresolved. Germline-derived CDR1 and CDR2 are MNHEY and SVGAGI. The CDR3 contains 14 residues. V lost 4 bases and J lost 4, with 14 bases in between. This chain's CDR3 is CASSSGNRDYEQYF. CDR3 bases: TGTGCCAGCAGTTCGGGTAACAGAGATTACGAGCAGTACTTC.

The chain links TRBV28 to TRBJ2-7; D gene uncertain. CDR3 length equals 13 residues. The V gene lost 11 bases and the J gene lost 2 bases, with 16 bases spanning the gap. The germline gives CDR1 MDHEN, CDR2 SYDVKM. This CDR3 reads CAAVRGFPYEQYF. The CDR3 DNA reads as TGTGCCGCTGTGAGAGGTTTCCCCTACGAGCAGTACTTC.

The V and J genes are TRBV9 and TRBJ1-1; possible D gene TRBD1, 5 bases. Germline V gives CDR1 SGDLS, CDR2 YYNGEE. V lost 4 bases and J lost 10, with 20 bases in between. The CDR3 covers 14 residues. CDR3 coding DNA: TGTGCCAGCAGCCCCCGCCCCGAAACAGGAGGAGCTTTCTTT. Its protein product is CASSPRPETGGAFF.

The chain couples TRBV6-1 to TRBJ1-1; D gene unclear. Trimming took 2 bases from V and 7 from J, leaving 11 bases between them. CDR3 length equals 13 residues. Germline V gene lookup returns CDR1 MNHNS and CDR2 SASEGT. CDR3 protein: CASSERADGEAFF. The CDR3 DNA sequence: TGTGCCAGCAGTGAACGAGCGGACGGTGAAGCTTTCTTT.

This rearrangement joins TRBV30 to TRBJ2-5, with D perhaps TRBD1 (5 bases). Germline V lookup: CDR1 GTSNPN, CDR2 SVGIG (reference sequence). The length of the CDR3 is 13 residues. V shed 0 bases and J shed 5 bases, with 10 bases lying between them. The CDR3 protein is CAWSVGVGETQYF. In DNA form, the CDR3 reads TGTGCCTGGAGTGTAGGGGTTGGGGAGACCCAGTACTTC.

The V gene is TRBV6-5, the J gene TRBJ1-1; D perhaps matches TRBD1 (5 bases). Germline values: CDR1 MNHEY, CDR2 SVGAGI. CDR3 length: 12 residues. V was trimmed by 4 bases and J by 5 bases, leaving 8 bases between them. The CDR3 region is CASSWGGTEAFF. The DNA of the CDR3 is TGTGCCAGCAGTTGGGGGGGGACTGAAGCTTTCTTT.

This chain joins TRBV6-1 and TRBJ2-1; D not resolved. The V and J ends lost 3 bases and 0 bases respectively, with 9 bases between them. This CDR3 spans 15 amino acids. From germline, CDR1 is MNHNS and CDR2 SASEGT. CDR3 coding DNA: TGTGCCAGCAGTGATGCGTGGAGCTCCTACAATGAGCAGTTCTTC. Protein: CASSDAWSSYNEQFF.

This rearrangement joins TRBV19 to TRBJ2-7; 9 nucleotides match TRBD1. Germline CDR1 reads LNHDA; CDR2 reads SQIVND (reference sequence). V was pared by 7 bases and J by 0 bases, with 4 bases of the junction left unmatched. The CDR3 totals 14 residues. CDR3 bases: TGTGCCAGTACCGAGACAGGGGGCTCCTACGAGCAGTACTTC. Its protein product is CASTETGGSYEQYF.

The V call is TRBV4-2, the J call TRBJ2-1; 7 bases match TRBD1. This CDR3 is 18 amino acids long. V trimming: 4 bases; J trimming: 1 base; junction bases outside the gene matches: 13. Germline loops: CDR1 LGHNA, CDR2 YNFKEQ. The CDR3 sequence: CASSPGTALLRSYNEQFF. CDR3 in DNA: TGTGCCAGCAGCCCCGGGACAGCCCTACTAAGGTCCTACAATGAGCAGTTCTTC.

V usage is TRBV12-3 or TRBV12-4 and J usage is TRBJ2-3; 7 bases agree with TRBD2. Trimming at V came to 8 bases and at J to 2 bases, leaving 1 base not matched to a gene. This CDR3 region has 12 residues. CDR3 nucleotides: TGTGCCAGCGGGGGGGACACAGATACGCAGTATTTT. It translates to CASGGDTDTQYF.

J is TRBJ1-3 and V is TRBV5-1; tentatively, D is TRBD1 (5 bases). CDR3 size: 17 residues. V lost 0 bases, J lost 0 bases, and 13 bases lay in between. CDR1 and CDR2 (germline): SGHRS, YFSETQ. The CDR3 loop reads CASSLVQRGGSGNTIYF. As DNA, the CDR3 is TGCGCCAGCAGCTTGGTCCAGCGGGGGGGCTCTGGAAACACCATATATTTT.

J is TRBJ2-7 and V is TRBV23-1; TRBD1 matches at 8 bases. TRBV23-1 is noted as an ORF with a role that remains uncertain. The J segment lost 1 base and the V segment lost 0 bases, leaving 8 bases of the junction unmatched. The CDR3 runs to 17 residues. In DNA, the CDR3 is TGCGCCAGCAGTCAATCTCCCCGGGACAGGAGTTCCTACGAGCAGTACTTC. It is translated as CASSQSPRDRSSYEQYF.

The J gene is TRBJ2-7, the V gene TRBV28; D is tentatively TRBD1 or TRBD2 (5 bases each). The length of the CDR3 is 14 residues. Deletions cut 6 bases from V and 7 bases from J, with 19 bases between. CDR1 is MDHEN, CDR2 SYDVKM, per germline. CDR3 in DNA: TGTGCCAGCAGCCCCGCCCCCGGGACCGCAGAGCAGTACTTC. Residues: CASSPAPGTAEQYF.

The chain carries TRBV2 and TRBJ2-1, with 9 bases aligning to TRBD2. The CDR3 loop spans 18 amino acids. The junction had 13 bases not matched to a gene; V was cut back by 7 bases and J by 0 bases. CDR1 SNHLY and CDR2 FYNNEI come from the germline V gene. CDR3 amino acids: CASKRASGAPSSYNEQFF. The CDR3 coding sequence is TGTGCCAGCAAGAGGGCTAGCGGGGCGCCGAGCTCCTACAATGAGCAGTTCTTC. The whole variable domain, filled in from reference TRBV2 and TRBJ2-1, reads EPEVTQTPSHQVTQMGQEVILRCVPISNHLYFYWYRQILGQKVEFLVSFYNNEISEKSEIFDDQFSVERPDGSNFTLKIRSTKLEDSAMYFCASKRASGAPSSYNEQFFGPGTRLTVL.

CDR3 in DNA: TGTGCCAGCAGTGAAGCTTCCGGACTAGCGTACGATACGCAGTATTTT. This codes for CASSEASGLAYDTQYF. The rearrangement uses TRBV6-1 and TRBJ2-3, with 9 bases matching TRBD2. The ends lost 0 bases at V and 6 bases at J; junction bases unmatched: 7. The CDR3 sequence is 16 residues long. Germline loops: CDR1 MNHNS, CDR2 SASEGT.

This chain uses TRBV5-4 with TRBJ1-2; the match to TRBD1 covers 8 bases. The CDR3 totals 14 residues. Germline V gene data show CDR1 as SGHNT and CDR2 as YYREEE (reference sequence). V shed 4 bases and J 6 bases; nucleotides not matched to a gene: 8. The CDR3 region is CASSLPSGGDGYTF. The CDR3 coding sequence is TGTGCCAGCAGCCTCCCTTCAGGGGGCGATGGCTACACCTTC.

The chain recombines TRBV14 with TRBJ2-7, with D uncertain. Trimming left V 2 bases short and J 7 bases short, with 12 bases between. Germline lookup yields CDR1 SGHDN and CDR2 FVKESK. The CDR3 spans 13 residues. For the CDR3, the DNA is TGTGCCAGCAGCCAAAACAGCCTAGGAGAGCAGTACTTC. The encoded protein is CASSQNSLGEQYF.

The chain joins TRBV5-6 to TRBJ2-5, with D perhaps TRBD1 or TRBD2 (6 bases each). V was shortened by 4 bases and J by 9 bases, with 19 bases between the two germline ends. The CDR3 totals 14 residues. Germline loops: CDR1 SGHDT, CDR2 YYEEEE. CDR3 nucleotide sequence: TGTGCCAGCAGCCCGGCGGGTAGTAGGGGGGCCCAGTACTTC. The encoded protein is CASSPAGSRGAQYF.